Below, one T cell receptor (beta chain) is given with its context. This CDR3 has 15 amino acids. Trimming stripped 3 bases from V and 1 base from J, with 12 bases between. Germline assignment: CDR1 LNHDA and CDR2 SQIVND (reference sequence). The sample comes from a study of T cell responses to AZD1222 COVID-19 vaccine. Profiling relied on immunoSEQ multiplex PCR, and the TCRdb table lists in-frame clones only, not all of them. The sample has 140,000 to 150,000 clones, around 90% seen once. The source is an adult who received the AZD1222 COVID-19 vaccine. The V gene is TRBV19, the J gene TRBJ1-1, with D unresolved. The sequences come from peripheral blood, collected 28 days after the second AZD1222 dose. The CDR3 region has the DNA TGTGCCAGTAGTATCACGGGAGGTTCGAACACTGAAGCTTTCTTT. Its protein is CASSITGGSNTEAFF.